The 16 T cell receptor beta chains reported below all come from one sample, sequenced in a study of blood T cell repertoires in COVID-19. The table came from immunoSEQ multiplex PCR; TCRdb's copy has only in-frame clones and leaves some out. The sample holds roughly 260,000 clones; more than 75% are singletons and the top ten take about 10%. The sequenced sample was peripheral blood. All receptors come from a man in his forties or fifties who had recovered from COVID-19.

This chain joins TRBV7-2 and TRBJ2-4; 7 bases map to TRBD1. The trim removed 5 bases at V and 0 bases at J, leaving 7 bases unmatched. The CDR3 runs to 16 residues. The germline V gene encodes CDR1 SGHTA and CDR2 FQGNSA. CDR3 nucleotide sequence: TGTGCCAGCAGCCCCGAAAGACAGGGAGCCAAAAACATTCAGTACTTC. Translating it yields CASSPERQGAKNIQYF. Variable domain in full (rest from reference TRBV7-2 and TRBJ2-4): GAGVSQSPSNKVTEKGKDVELRCDPISGHTALYWYRQSLGQGLEFLIYFQGNSAPDKSGLPSDRFSAERTGGSVSTLTIQRTQQEDSAVYLCASSPERQGAKNIQYFGAGTRLSVL.

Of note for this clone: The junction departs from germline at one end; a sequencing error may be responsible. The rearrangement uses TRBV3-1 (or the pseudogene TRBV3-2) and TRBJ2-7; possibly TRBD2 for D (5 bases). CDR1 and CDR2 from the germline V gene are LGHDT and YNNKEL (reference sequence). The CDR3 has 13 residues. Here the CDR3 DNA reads TGTGCCAGCAGACAAGAGGGCCACTACGAGCAGTACTTC. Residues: CASRQEGHYEQYF.

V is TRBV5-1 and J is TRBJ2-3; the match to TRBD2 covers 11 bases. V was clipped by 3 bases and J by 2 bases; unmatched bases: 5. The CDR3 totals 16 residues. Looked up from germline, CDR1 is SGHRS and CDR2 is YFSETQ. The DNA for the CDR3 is TGCGCCAGCAGCTCCGGACTAGCGGGTATCACAGATACGCAGTATTTT. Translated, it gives CASSSGLAGITDTQYF. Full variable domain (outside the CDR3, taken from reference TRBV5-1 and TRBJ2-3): KAGVTQTPRYLIKTRGQQVTLSCSPISGHRSVSWYQQTPGQGLQFLFEYFSETQRNKGNFPGRFSGRQFSNSRSEMNVSTLELGDSALYLCASSSGLAGITDTQYFGPGTRLTVL.

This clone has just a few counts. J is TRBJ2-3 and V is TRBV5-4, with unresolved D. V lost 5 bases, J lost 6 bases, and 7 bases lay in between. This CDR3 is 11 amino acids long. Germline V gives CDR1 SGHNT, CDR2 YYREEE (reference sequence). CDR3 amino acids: CASRTSDTQYF. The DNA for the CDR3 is TGTGCCAGCAGGACTTCTGATACGCAGTATTTT. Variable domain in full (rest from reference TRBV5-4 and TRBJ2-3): ETGVTQSPTHLIKTRGQQVTLRCSSQSGHNTVSWYQQALGQGPQFIFQYYREEENGRGNFPPRFSGLQFPNYSSELNVNALELDDSALYLCASRTSDTQYFGPGTRLTVL.

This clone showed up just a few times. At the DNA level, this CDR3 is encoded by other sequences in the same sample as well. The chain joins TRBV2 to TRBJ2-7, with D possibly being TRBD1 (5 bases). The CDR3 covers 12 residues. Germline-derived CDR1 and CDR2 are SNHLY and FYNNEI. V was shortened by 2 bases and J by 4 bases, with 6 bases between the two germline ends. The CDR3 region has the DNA TGTGCCAGCAGTGAACAGGGATACGAGCAGTACTTC. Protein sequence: CASSEQGYEQYF.

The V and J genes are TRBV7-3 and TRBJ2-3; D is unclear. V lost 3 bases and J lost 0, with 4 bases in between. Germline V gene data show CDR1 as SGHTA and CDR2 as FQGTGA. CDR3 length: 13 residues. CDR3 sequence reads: CASSFMSTDTQYF. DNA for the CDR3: TGTGCCAGCAGCTTCATGAGCACAGATACGCAGTATTTT. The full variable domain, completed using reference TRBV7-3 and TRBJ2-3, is GAGVSQTPSNKVTEKGKYVELRCDPISGHTALYWYRQSLGQGPEFLIYFQGTGAADDSGLPNDRFFAVRPEGSVSTLKIQRTERGDSAVYLCASSFMSTDTQYFGPGTRLTVL.

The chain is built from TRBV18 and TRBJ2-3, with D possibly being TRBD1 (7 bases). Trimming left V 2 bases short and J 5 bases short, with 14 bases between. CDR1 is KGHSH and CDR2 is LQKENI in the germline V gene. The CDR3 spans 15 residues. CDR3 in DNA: TGTGCCAGCTCACCATCAGGGGGGTCCGAAGATACGCAGTATTTT. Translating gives CASSPSGGSEDTQYF.

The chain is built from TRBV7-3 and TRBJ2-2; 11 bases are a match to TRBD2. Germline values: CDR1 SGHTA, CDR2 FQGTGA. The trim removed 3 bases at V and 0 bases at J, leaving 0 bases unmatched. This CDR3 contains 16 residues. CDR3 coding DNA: TGTGCCAGCAGCTTGACTAGCGGGGCGAACACCGGGGAGCTGTTTTTT. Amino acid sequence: CASSLTSGANTGELFF.

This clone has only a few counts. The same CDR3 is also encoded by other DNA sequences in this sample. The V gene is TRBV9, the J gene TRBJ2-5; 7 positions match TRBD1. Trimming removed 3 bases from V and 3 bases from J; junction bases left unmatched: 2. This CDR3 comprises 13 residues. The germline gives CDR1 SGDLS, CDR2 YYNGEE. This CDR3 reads CASSGGTEETQYF. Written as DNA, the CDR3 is TGTGCCAGCAGCGGTGGGACAGAAGAGACCCAGTACTTC.

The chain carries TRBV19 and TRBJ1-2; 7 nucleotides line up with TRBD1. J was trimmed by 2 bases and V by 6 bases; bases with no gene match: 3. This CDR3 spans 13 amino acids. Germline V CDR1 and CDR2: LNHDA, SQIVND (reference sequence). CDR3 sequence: CASRSQGNYGYTF. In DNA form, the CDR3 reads TGTGCCAGTAGGTCACAGGGGAACTATGGCTACACCTTC.

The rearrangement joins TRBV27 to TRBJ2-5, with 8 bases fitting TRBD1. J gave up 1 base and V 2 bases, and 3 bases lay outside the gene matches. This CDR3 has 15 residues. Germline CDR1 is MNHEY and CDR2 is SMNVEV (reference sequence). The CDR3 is CASSLSRGPQETQYF. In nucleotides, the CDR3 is TGTGCCAGCAGTTTAAGCAGGGGGCCCCAAGAGACCCAGTACTTC.

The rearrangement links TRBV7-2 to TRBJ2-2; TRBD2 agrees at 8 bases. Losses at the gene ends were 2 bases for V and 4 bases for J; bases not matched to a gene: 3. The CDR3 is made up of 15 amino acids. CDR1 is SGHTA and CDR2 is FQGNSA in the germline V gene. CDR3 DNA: TGTGCCAGCAGCTTATCGGGGGGGAGCACCGGGGAGCTGTTTTTT. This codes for CASSLSGGSTGELFF.

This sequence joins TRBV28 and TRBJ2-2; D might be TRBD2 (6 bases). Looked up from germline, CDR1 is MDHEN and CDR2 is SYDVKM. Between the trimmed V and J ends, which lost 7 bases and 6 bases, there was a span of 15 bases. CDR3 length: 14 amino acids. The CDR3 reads CASIPQGGSGELFF. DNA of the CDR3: TGTGCCAGCATACCGCAGGGAGGATCCGGGGAGCTGTTTTTT.

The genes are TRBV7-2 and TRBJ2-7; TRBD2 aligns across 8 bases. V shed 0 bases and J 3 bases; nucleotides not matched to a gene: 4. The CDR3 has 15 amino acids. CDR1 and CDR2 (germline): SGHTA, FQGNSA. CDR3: CASSLAAGDFYEQYF. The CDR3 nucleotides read TGTGCCAGCAGCTTAGCAGCGGGGGATTTCTACGAGCAGTACTTC.

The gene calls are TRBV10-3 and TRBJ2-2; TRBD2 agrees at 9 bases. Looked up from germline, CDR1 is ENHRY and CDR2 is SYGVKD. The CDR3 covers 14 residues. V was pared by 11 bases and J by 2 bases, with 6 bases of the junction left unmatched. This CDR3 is CAVLLAGNTGELFF. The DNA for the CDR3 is TGTGCCGTCCTACTAGCGGGTAACACCGGGGAGCTGTTTTTT.

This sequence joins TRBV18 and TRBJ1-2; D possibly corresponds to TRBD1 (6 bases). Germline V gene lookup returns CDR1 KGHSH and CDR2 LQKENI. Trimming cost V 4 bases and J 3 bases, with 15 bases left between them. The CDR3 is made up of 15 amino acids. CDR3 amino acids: CASSLQGYKDYGYTF. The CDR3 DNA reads TGTGCCAGCTCACTTCAGGGGTATAAAGACTATGGCTACACCTTC.